A selection of T cell receptor beta chains follows, all from one sample in a study of CD8 T cells in Susac syndrome. Using its own MiXCR run on the immunoSEQ multiplex PCR reads, TCRdb lists one record per CDR3 protein. The table has about 130,000 distinct CDR3 sequences, around 95% seen once. What was sequenced was CD8+ T cells from PBMCs. The source of these receptors is a human donor with Susac syndrome. Both conserved end residues are part of each CDR3. The D gene is left open where the match is weak. Clone size is stated in some rows and not others, as once, few, many or a class when expanded.

TRBJ2-7	13	NA	TRBV24-1	NA	CATSGPGKNEQYF	TGTGCCACCAGCGGCCCGGGGAAAAACGAGCAGTACTTC
TRBJ1-5	18	NA	TRBV21-1	once	CASSKVDRATYSNQPQHF	TGTGCCAGCAGCAAAGTGGACAGGGCGACTTATAGCAATCAGCCCCAGCATTTT
TRBJ2-3	14	TRBD2	TRBV27	once	CASSTSGGAGTQYF	TGTGCCAGCAGTACTAGCGGGGGGGCAGGGACGCAGTATTTT
TRBJ1-1	12	NA	TRBV20-1	NA	CSASSRVTEAFF	TGCAGTGCTAGTTCGAGGGTCACTGAAGCTTTCTTT
TRBJ2-7	15	TRBD2	TRBV5-6	NA	CASSPSGRGYYEQYF	TGTGCCAGCAGCCCGTCCGGGAGGGGCTACTACGAGCAGTACTTC
TRBJ2-6	15	NA	TRBV4-1	NA	CASSQDISGANVLTF	TGCGCCAGCAGCCAAGACATCTCTGGGGCCAACGTCCTGACTTTC
TRBJ2-2	17	NA	TRBV12-3/TRBV12-4	NA	CASRPRDRPLNTGELFF	TGTGCCAGCAGGCCCCGGGATCGACCCTTGAACACCGGGGAGCTGTTTTTT
TRBJ2-5	14	NA	TRBV12-3/TRBV12-4	once	CASTPLPRVETQYF	TGTGCCAGCACCCCACTCCCCAGGGTGGAGACCCAGTACTTC
TRBJ1-2	11	NA	TRBV5-1	NA	CASKQYGGYTF	TGCGCCAGCAAACAGTACGGCGGCTACACCTTC
TRBJ2-2	17	TRBD1	TRBV5-6	NA	CASSLASDRELTGELFF	TGTGCCAGCAGCTTGGCCTCGGACAGGGAACTCACCGGGGAGCTGTTTTTT
TRBJ2-7	13	NA	TRBV25-1	NA	CASSGGEVYEQYF	TGTGCCAGCAGTGGGGGGGAGGTCTACGAGCAGTACTTC
TRBJ2-3	15	TRBD2	TRBV28	NA	CASSRREATYDTQYF	TGTGCCAGCAGTAGGCGGGAGGCCACATACGATACGCAGTATTTT
TRBJ2-7	13	TRBD1	TRBV18	NA	CASSPGTDYEQYF	TGTGCCAGCTCACCAGGGACAGACTACGAGCAGTACTTC
TRBJ2-7	16	NA	TRBV5-6	NA	CASSSNRDFHREEQYF	TGTGCCAGCAGCTCCAACCGGGACTTCCACAGGGAAGAGCAGTACTTC
TRBJ2-3	17	TRBD2	TRBV7-2	NA	CASSTISGATSTDTQYF	TGTGCCAGCAGCACCATTAGCGGGGCCACTAGCACAGATACGCAGTATTTT
TRBJ1-4	14	NA	TRBV6-5	NA	CASSHDGTREKLFF	TGTGCCAGCAGTCATGACGGGACAAGAGAAAAACTGTTTTTT
TRBJ1-1	13	NA	TRBV19	once	CASSIRVVAEAFF	TGTGCCAGTAGTATAAGGGTCGTTGCTGAAGCTTTCTTT
TRBJ2-2	12	NA	TRBV12-3/TRBV12-4	NA	CASSLTAGELFF	TGTGCCAGCAGTTTGACGGCCGGGGAGCTGTTTTTT
TRBJ2-5	16	TRBD2	TRBV4-3	once	CASSPNPAGGGETQYF	TGCGCCAGCAGCCCCAACCCAGCGGGAGGTGGGGAGACCCAGTACTTC
TRBJ2-5	15	TRBD2	TRBV4-2	NA	CASSQTLAGGETQYF	TGTGCCAGCAGCCAGACACTAGCGGGAGGGGAGACCCAGTACTTC
TRBJ1-2	13	NA	TRBV30	NA	CAWSEAAENGYTF	TGTGCCTGGAGTGAGGCGGCGGAAAATGGCTACACCTTC
TRBJ2-7	15	TRBD2	TRBV6-5	few	CASSYEASGSYEQYF	TGTGCCAGCAGTTACGAGGCTAGCGGCTCCTACGAGCAGTACTTC
TRBJ2-2	14	NA	TRBV6-4	NA	CASSDSTATGELFF	TGTGCCAGCAGTGACTCTACAGCCACCGGGGAGCTGTTTTTT
TRBJ2-7	16	TRBD1	TRBV13	once	CASSANRDSGAYEQYF	TGTGCCAGCAGCGCAAACAGGGACAGTGGAGCCTACGAGCAGTACTTC
TRBJ2-7	17	NA	TRBV6-2/TRBV6-3	NA	CASSYTAEPSGVTEQYF	TGTGCCAGCAGTTACACGGCGGAACCCTCGGGGGTGACCGAGCAGTACTTC
TRBJ2-7	13	NA	TRBV19	few	CASSFGRTYEQYF	TGTGCCAGTAGTTTTGGCCGAACCTACGAGCAGTACTTC
TRBJ1-1	14	NA	TRBV4-2	NA	CASSQVGDLTEAFF	TGTGCCAGCAGCCAGGTTGGTGATCTCACTGAAGCTTTCTTT
TRBJ1-6	16	NA	TRBV4-2	NA	CASSQVNPGPNSPLHF	TGTGCCAGCAGCCAAGTAAACCCGGGACCCAATTCACCCCTCCACTTT
TRBJ2-1	12	NA	TRBV15	NA	CATSSRDIEQFF	TGTGCCACCAGCAGCCGGGACATTGAGCAGTTCTTC
TRBJ2-7	12	NA	TRBV27	NA	CASRTGGYEQYF	TGTGCCAGCAGGACCGGTGGCTACGAGCAGTACTTC
TRBJ2-1	16	NA	TRBV27	NA	CASSLAAAGTDNEQFF	TGTGCCAGCAGTTTAGCGGCGGCGGGGACTGACAATGAGCAGTTCTTC
TRBJ2-2	15	NA	TRBV6-4	NA	CASSVQGQNTGELFF	TGTGCCAGCAGTGTACAGGGCCAAAACACCGGGGAGCTGTTTTTT
TRBJ2-2	13	NA	TRBV7-9	NA	CASSPGGEEELFF	TGTGCCAGCAGCCCTGGCGGGGAGGAGGAGCTGTTTTTT
TRBJ1-2	17	NA	TRBV27	NA	CASSFVGLEGGYYGYTF	TGTGCCAGCAGTTTCGTCGGGCTAGAAGGGGGGTACTATGGCTACACCTTC
TRBJ2-7	15	NA	TRBV20-1	NA	CSARDPGQANYEQYF	TGCAGTGCTAGAGATCCCGGGCAAGCAAACTACGAGCAGTACTTC
TRBJ2-3	16	TRBD2	TRBV27	NA	CASTPAWGDYTDTQYF	TGTGCCAGCACCCCTGCTTGGGGGGACTACACAGATACGCAGTATTTT
TRBJ2-1	14	TRBD1	TRBV27	NA	CASSFGTGRFEQFF	TGTGCCAGCAGTTTCGGGACAGGGAGGTTTGAGCAGTTCTTC
TRBJ1-1	13	NA	TRBV6-6	NA	CASNGNRVAEAFF	TGTGCCAGCAATGGGAACAGGGTCGCTGAAGCTTTCTTT
TRBJ2-7	14	NA	TRBV28	NA	CASTLGTGTYEQYF	TGTGCCAGCACTCTAGGGACGGGAACCTACGAGCAGTACTTC
TRBJ1-5	15	NA	TRBV9	NA	CASSEGTGGNQPQHF	TGTGCCAGCAGCGAGGGGACGGGAGGCAATCAGCCCCAGCATTTT
TRBJ1-3	13	NA	TRBV7-6	NA	CASSFNHGNTIYF	TGTGCCAGCAGCTTCAATCACGGAAACACCATATATTTT
TRBJ2-1	15	NA	TRBV29-1	once	CSVEVGQGLGNEQFF	TGCAGCGTTGAAGTGGGCCAGGGTCTAGGGAATGAGCAGTTCTTC
TRBJ2-1	15	TRBD1	TRBV6-4	once	CASSIGTGGDNEQFF	TGTGCCAGCAGTATCGGGACAGGGGGCGACAATGAGCAGTTCTTC
TRBJ2-2	15	NA	TRBV11-2	once	CASSLNSENTGELFF	TGTGCCAGCAGCCTTAACAGCGAGAACACCGGGGAGCTGTTTTTT
TRBJ1-1	14	TRBD1	TRBV30	NA	CAFFRTGGNTEAFF	TGTGCCTTCTTTAGGACAGGTGGCAACACTGAAGCTTTCTTT